The 24 T cell receptor beta chains given below trace back to one sample, sequenced in a study of blood T cell repertoires in COVID-19. Assay used: immunoSEQ multiplex PCR; TCRdb lists only in-frame clones, some missing. The table lists roughly 160,000 clones, approximately 86% of them singletons. The specimen was peripheral blood. These receptors all come from a man aged 50 to 60 with active or convalescent COVID-19.

The chain employs TRBV6-5 and TRBJ2-2; TRBD2 matches at 10 bases. Germline V CDR1 and CDR2: MNHEY, SVGAGI. Trimming removed 5 bases from V and 5 bases from J; junction bases left unmatched: 2. The CDR3 contains 14 residues. The CDR3 protein is CASSTSGITGELFF. In DNA, the CDR3 is TGTGCCAGCAGTACTAGCGGGATAACCGGGGAGCTGTTTTTT.

DNA for the CDR3: TGTGCCAGCAGTGAATCCGGTGAGCAGTTCTTC. Translation: CASSESGEQFF. This chain connects TRBV25-1 to TRBJ2-1; D remains ambiguous. The germline gives CDR1 MGHDK, CDR2 SYGVNS. Trimming removed 1 base from V and 9 bases from J, with 4 bases in between. The CDR3 is made up of 11 amino acids.

The V gene is TRBV19, the J gene TRBJ1-3; tentative D call: TRBD1 (5 bases). The V and J ends lost 3 bases and 0 bases respectively, with 12 bases between them. The CDR3 consists of 16 residues. The germline gives CDR1 LNHDA, CDR2 SQIVND (reference sequence). This chain's CDR3 is CASSMGGTISGNTIYF. The CDR3 DNA reads as TGTGCCAGTAGTATGGGAGGGACCATCTCTGGAAACACCATATATTTT.

This clone was observed a handful of times. The CDR3 loop reads CASSRADEQFF. The CDR3 nucleotides are TGTGCCAGCAGCCGAGCCGATGAGCAGTTCTTC. The gene calls are TRBV7-9 and TRBJ2-1; no clear D gene. CDR3 length equals 11 residues. V was cut by 5 bases and J by 8 bases, with 7 bases left in between. The V gene's germline CDR1 is SEHNR and CDR2 FQNEAQ (reference sequence).

This clone was picked up one time. The chain combines TRBV2 with TRBJ1-1, with 10 bases that match TRBD1. The CDR3 has 14 amino acids. From germline, CDR1 is SNHLY and CDR2 FYNNEI. V dropped 7 bases and J dropped 9; count of bases not matched to a gene: 11. The CDR3 protein is CASNNRDRGKKAFF. In nucleotides, the CDR3 is TGTGCCAGCAATAACCGGGACAGGGGAAAGAAAGCTTTCTTT.

This clone was picked up a small number of times. V usage is TRBV7-9 and J usage is TRBJ2-7; D is perhaps TRBD2 (7 bases). There are 14 residues in the CDR3. The germline V and J ends were trimmed by 5 bases and 2 bases, with 13 bases remaining between them. Per the germline V gene, CDR1 is SEHNR and CDR2 is FQNEAQ (reference sequence). The chain's CDR3 is CASSRGGGTYEQYF. CDR3 in DNA: TGTGCCAGCAGCCGCGGGGGCGGAACCTACGAGCAGTACTTC.

The rearrangement joins TRBV13 to TRBJ1-1; D remains unclear. Germline V gene lookup returns CDR1 PRHDT and CDR2 FYEKMQ (reference sequence). Trimming removed 3 bases at V and 0 bases at J, with 11 bases between. This CDR3 has 15 residues. The CDR3 DNA follows: TGTGCCAGCAGCTTCGCGGCACTTATGAACACTGAAGCTTTCTTT. Protein: CASSFAALMNTEAFF.

This chain links TRBV15 with TRBJ2-3; the D gene is possibly TRBD2 (5 bases). Germline CDR1 LNHNV, CDR2 YYDKDF (reference sequence). The CDR3 spans 15 residues. Trimming took 2 bases from V and 9 from J, leaving 18 bases between them. CDR3 residues: CATSRIPLEGGTQYF. For the CDR3, the DNA is TGTGCCACCAGCAGAATCCCTTTAGAGGGCGGCACGCAGTATTTT. The full variable domain, its missing parts supplied by reference TRBV15 and TRBJ2-3, is DAMVIQNPRYQVTQFGKPVTLSCSQTLNHNVMYWYQQKSSQAPKLLFHYYDKDFNNEADTPDNFQSRRPNTSFCFLDIRSPGLGDTAMYLCATSRIPLEGGTQYFGPGTRLTVL.

The rearrangement links TRBV11-2 to TRBJ2-3, with 9 bases that match TRBD2. The CDR3 sequence is 16 residues long. The trim removed 4 bases at V and 1 base at J, leaving 6 bases unmatched. The V gene's germline CDR1 is SGHAT and CDR2 FQNNGV. Here the CDR3 reads CASSYNRLAGTDTQYF. The CDR3 DNA is TGTGCCAGCAGCTACAACCGACTAGCGGGCACAGATACGCAGTATTTT. Supplemented by reference TRBV11-2 and TRBJ2-3, the full variable domain reads EAGVAQSPRYKIIEKRQSVAFWCNPISGHATLYWYQQILGQGPKLLIQFQNNGVVDDSQLPKDRFSAERLKGVDSTLKIQPAKLEDSAVYLCASSYNRLAGTDTQYFGPGTRLTVL.

This chain links TRBV7-2 with TRBJ1-3; D remains ambiguous. V was clipped by 5 bases and J by 0 bases, with 11 bases between them. Germline CDR1 SGHTA, CDR2 FQGNSA. The CDR3 contains 15 residues. CDR3 region: CASSPWEDSGNTIYF. The CDR3, as DNA: TGTGCCAGCAGCCCATGGGAGGACTCTGGAAACACCATATATTTT.

The genes are TRBV19 and TRBJ1-1; 12 bases are shared with TRBD1. The CDR3 is 17 amino acids. The V gene end was trimmed by 7 bases and the J gene end by 3 bases; junction bases not matched to a gene: 12. Looked up from germline, CDR1 is LNHDA and CDR2 is SQIVND (reference sequence). The CDR3 here is CASTTRGTGGRDTEAFF. In DNA form, the CDR3 reads TGTGCCAGTACTACCCGCGGGACAGGGGGCCGGGACACTGAAGCTTTCTTT.

This rearrangement joins TRBV7-2 to TRBJ1-5, with 11 bases lining up with TRBD1. Germline-derived CDR1 and CDR2 are SGHTA and FQGNSA. This CDR3 has 14 amino acids. Trimming at V came to 3 bases and at J to 6 bases, leaving 1 base not matched to a gene. The CDR3 bases are TGTGCCAGCAGCTTTGGGACAGGGGGTCAGCCCCAGCATTTT. The encoded protein is CASSFGTGGQPQHF.

V usage is TRBV30 and J usage is TRBJ1-1; 9 nucleotides match TRBD1. In germline, CDR1 is GTSNPN, CDR2 SVGIG (reference sequence). V was clipped by 3 bases and J by 4 bases; unmatched bases: 6. The CDR3 length is 14 residues. The CDR3 DNA reads as TGTGCCTGGAGCCCGGACAGGGGTAGCACTGAAGCTTTCTTT. Amino acids: CAWSPDRGSTEAFF.

V and J are TRBV29-1 and TRBJ1-1; D gene unclear. CDR1 is SQVTM, CDR2 ANQGSEA, per germline. V lost 7 bases and J 5 bases, leaving 14 bases between the germline ends. The CDR3 length is 12 residues. The CDR3 DNA reads TGCAGCGGTGGACGAAGCGGGACTGAAGCTTTCTTT. Residues: CSGGRSGTEAFF.

The V call is TRBV7-2, the J call TRBJ2-1; weak D call: TRBD1 (5 bases). CDR3 size: 11 residues. The germline gives CDR1 SGHTA, CDR2 FQGNSA. Trimming pared 5 bases from V and 10 bases from J, leaving 9 bases between. CDR3 DNA: TGTGCCAGCAGCGCCTACAGGGAGCAGTTCTTC. Translated, it gives CASSAYREQFF.

This chain links TRBV5-4 with TRBJ2-7; the D gene is possibly TRBD2 (6 bases). CDR3 length: 16 residues. CDR1 SGHNT and CDR2 YYREEE come from the germline V gene (reference sequence). The V and J ends lost 5 bases and 0 bases respectively, with 18 bases between them. The CDR3 sequence: CASSSPEGTASYEQYF. The CDR3 DNA is TGTGCCAGCAGTTCCCCGGAGGGGACGGCCTCCTACGAGCAGTACTTC. Filled out from reference TRBV5-4 and TRBJ2-7, the complete variable domain reads ETGVTQSPTHLIKTRGQQVTLRCSSQSGHNTVSWYQQALGQGPQFIFQYYREEENGRGNFPPRFSGLQFPNYSSELNVNALELDDSALYLCASSSPEGTASYEQYFGPGTRLTVT.

This chain links TRBV7-6 with TRBJ2-3; TRBD1 matches at 8 bases. V dropped 8 bases and J dropped 5; count of bases not matched to a gene: 15. The CDR3 is 16 amino acids. Germline V CDR1 and CDR2: SGHVS, FNYEAQ. This CDR3 is CASARRAGGFGDTQYF. The DNA for the CDR3 is TGTGCCAGCGCCCGGCGGGCAGGGGGCTTCGGAGATACGCAGTATTTT.

The chain couples TRBV2 to TRBJ2-7; possibly TRBD2 for D (6 bases). Germline V gives CDR1 SNHLY, CDR2 FYNNEI. Trimming pared 3 bases from V and 3 bases from J, leaving 9 bases between. The CDR3 is 13 amino acids. Here the CDR3 reads CASSDGSGYEQYF. In DNA form, the CDR3 reads TGTGCCAGCAGTGATGGTAGCGGCTACGAGCAGTACTTC.

This sequence joins TRBV3-1 (or the pseudogene TRBV3-2) and TRBJ2-5, with 11 nucleotides matching TRBD2. The junction had 9 bases not matched to a gene; V was cut back by 1 base and J by 5 bases. The CDR3 spans 17 residues. The germline gives CDR1 LGHDT, CDR2 YNNKEL (reference sequence). The CDR3 DNA sequence: TGTGCCAGCAGCCAAGGAGGATTAGCGGGGGGGTTGGAGACCCAGTACTTC. It yields the protein CASSQGGLAGGLETQYF.

This chain uses TRBV19 with TRBJ2-3, with D maybe TRBD1 (5 bases). Germline CDR1 and CDR2: LNHDA and SQIVND (reference sequence). This CDR3 is 17 amino acids long. Deletions cut 2 bases from V and 2 bases from J, with 17 bases between. In DNA form, the CDR3 reads TGTGCCAGTAGTATACGGTTAGGAACAGGTCCCACAGATACGCAGTATTTT. It translates to CASSIRLGTGPTDTQYF. Together with reference TRBV19 and TRBJ2-3, the CDR3 gives the full variable domain: DGGITQSPKYLFRKEGQNVTLSCEQNLNHDAMYWYRQDPGQGLRLIYYSQIVNDFQKGDIAEGYSVSREKKESFPLTVTSAQKNPTAFYLCASSIRLGTGPTDTQYFGPGTRLTVL.

This clone has just one count. This sequence joins TRBV6-2 or TRBV6-3 and TRBJ1-5; 7 bases fit TRBD1. V gave up 5 bases and J gave up 3 bases; unmatched junction bases: 4. This CDR3 spans 14 amino acids. Looked up from germline, CDR1 is MNHEY and CDR2 is SVGEGT. This chain's CDR3 is CASSNDRANQPQHF. CDR3 coding DNA: TGTGCCAGCAGTAACGACAGGGCCAATCAGCCCCAGCATTTT.

The V gene is TRBV7-9, the J gene TRBJ1-6; 8 bases align to TRBD1. The CDR3 sequence is 13 residues long. In germline, CDR1 is SEHNR, CDR2 FQNEAQ (reference sequence). V dropped 5 bases and J dropped 9; count of bases not matched to a gene: 3. In DNA form, the CDR3 reads TGTGCCAGCAGCGACAGGGGTAGTTCACCCCTCCACTTT. This codes for CASSDRGSSPLHF. Full variable domain (outside the CDR3, taken from reference TRBV7-9 and TRBJ1-6): DTGVSQNPRHKITKRGQNVTFRCDPISEHNRLYWYRQTLGQGPEFLTYFQNEAQLEKSRLLSDRFSAERPKGSFSTLEIQRTEQGDSAMYLCASSDRGSSPLHFGNGTRLTVT.

This CDR3 reads CASTKSLAGGARETQYF. For the CDR3, the DNA is TGTGCCAGCACCAAGAGTTTAGCGGGGGGGGCTCGGGAGACCCAGTACTTC. J is TRBJ2-5 and V is TRBV28, with 11 nucleotides matching TRBD2. The CDR3 is 17 residues long. Trimming at V came to 7 bases and at J to 5 bases, leaving 15 bases not matched to a gene. In germline, CDR1 is MDHEN, CDR2 SYDVKM.

The chain links TRBV2 to TRBJ1-1; D is possibly TRBD1 (6 bases). CDR1 SNHLY and CDR2 FYNNEI come from the germline V gene. The CDR3 is 13 residues long. Deletions cut 7 bases from V and 4 bases from J, with 13 bases between. CDR3 sequence: CASTEGGGTEAFF. Here the CDR3 DNA reads TGTGCCAGCACCGAGGGGGGGGGCACTGAAGCTTTCTTT.